The T cell receptor beta chain under discussion was sequenced for a study of immune aging and cytomegalovirus after organ transplant (dated by TCRdb to the early 2020s). As for the study more broadly: Every transplant recipient was given three-drug immunosuppression consisting of prednisone, tacrolimus, and mycophenolate. On the study overall, not on this receptor specifically: CD57 was not measured in the sequencing data, so a conservative gene-based aging definition was used instead. Following viremia, aged-phenotype cells rose post-transplant in clones of any size, with the rise occurring earlier in large clones (days 200-264) than in small clones. Large clones contained a bigger proportion of TEMRA cells, and over time the seven largest clones (1904 cells) picked up aged and TEMRA cells and lost TCM cells.

Libraries were made using single-cell sequencing. Sequencing was carried out with an Illumina NovaSeq 6000. The BD Rhapsody Targeted mRNA and AbSeq Reagent Kit, in a microwell format, was used for cell capture and library preparation. Libraries covered TCR, sample tags, AbSeq, and targeted mRNA from the Human T-Cell Expression Panel plus custom TOX and TOX2 primers. Sequencing of the libraries was done on an Illumina NovaSeq. The source study handled its data this way. The analysis covered around 10,000 cells in total, of which fewer than 8,500 were CD8 T cells and 4494 were CD8 T cells with an identifiable TCR CDR3. Raw data were processed with the BD Rhapsody Targeted Analysis Pipeline with V(D)J processing on the Seven Bridges Genomics platform. SeqGeq 1.6.0 was used for quality control, Sample Tag demultiplexing with Lex-BDSMK, clone identification with VDJ Explorer, and Seurat clustering. A clone was considered non-expanded if it made up <1% of CD8 T cells, and considered a clonal expansion if it made up >2.5% of the sample. In-frame beta chains were kept once TCRdb had trimmed the public reads at Q25 with fastp and called clones with MiXCR. Records with the same CDR3 protein are collapsed into one entry carrying the most frequent genes and DNA. In this record, the V and J calls reflect TCRdb's handling and not the investigators' own analysis. Within this sample are tens of thousands of distinct CDR3 sequences, with approximately 40% of them counted one time only. 25% of the sample is held by the ten biggest clonotypes.

This clonotype was seen at least ten times. Its antigen remains unidentified. No base-level quality is on record; no much larger clone is a single base apart. Trimming accounts for 2 bases at V and 0 bases at J, while the number of junction bases matched to no gene is 15. The CDR3 numbers 19 residues from cysteine through phenylalanine. Just the 57-base CDR3 DNA is kept, in frame starting at base 1. As encoded in the germline V gene, CDR1 is KGHSH while CDR2 is LQKENI. Interpreted using the paper, the time point label stands for: five sample-tagged time points from pre-transplant (day -1) to day 368 post-transplant, pooled. PBMC were thawed and then stimulated for more than 9 hours with a CMV IE-1 overlapping peptide library, with no transport inhibitors added. After thawing, cells were rested overnight and were then stimulated in R10 medium with CD28/CD49d costimulation. The IE-1 peptide library was made up of 15-amino-acid peptides, each overlapping by 11 amino acids. Samples from each time point were barcoded using BD Single-Cell Multiplexing Kit Sample Tags, then pooled and stained with oligo-conjugated anti-CD45RA and sorting antibodies. A BD FACSAria III was used to sort CMV-responsive CD8+CD137+ and CD4+CD154+ T cells at 4-way purity. Blood was drawn into EDTA vacutainers and was processed by Ficoll gradient within 1-24 hours.

In this chain, TRBV18 is recombined with TRBJ2-7; 8 bases in between match TRBD2. This receptor was taken from a female donor who had a heart transplant and CMV viremia. The starting material was CMV peptide-activated CD4+ and CD8+ T cells sorted from blood, obtained at five time points, pooled. This sample's cell subset or site label indicates: sorted CD8+CD137+ and CD4+CD154+ T cells after 12 h CMV IE-1 peptide stimulation. The CDR3 here reads CASSPTRFSGMGSSYEQYF. The bases read TGTGCCAGCTCACCAACTCGATTTAGCGGGATGGGGAGCTCCTACGAGCAGTACTTC.